These 8 T cell receptor beta chains originate from one sample sequenced in a study of cytomegalovirus exposure and HLA in healthy donors. The primer mix had 60 Vbeta and 13 Jbeta primers. The repertoire was sequenced with immunoSEQ multiplex PCR; TCRdb's copy has only in-frame clones and lacks some. Seen here are about 96,000 clones, 65% to 80% observed once, and the top ten hold around 3.1%. The source material was PBMCs. Receptor source: a female donor in good health and CMV-seropositive.

The V gene is TRBV6-5, the J gene TRBJ1-4, with D unclear. The length of the CDR3 is 15 residues. Trimming stripped 5 bases from V and 8 bases from J, with 18 bases between. The germline V gene encodes CDR1 MNHEY and CDR2 SVGAGI. The CDR3 here is CASSLDGGGKEKLFF. The CDR3 bases are TGTGCCAGCAGTCTCGACGGAGGTGGAAAAGAAAAACTGTTTTTT.

This clone was recorded once. Here the CDR3 DNA reads TGTGCCAGCTCAGGACAGCCGAACACTGAAGCTTTCTTT. Translated: CASSGQPNTEAFF. The genes are TRBV18 and TRBJ1-1; D may be TRBD1 (6 bases). Germline-derived CDR1 and CDR2 are KGHSH and LQKENI. Trimming left V 5 bases short and J 1 base short, with 8 bases between. This CDR3 contains 13 residues.

This sequence joins TRBV5-1 and TRBJ2-3; 10 bases are shared with TRBD2. Germline loops: CDR1 SGHRS, CDR2 YFSETQ. The CDR3 runs 15 residues. Unmatched junction bases numbered 1, after V lost 2 bases and J lost 1 base. This CDR3 is CASSLAGGGTDTQYF. In nucleotides, the CDR3 is TGCGCCAGCAGCTTAGCGGGGGGGGGCACAGATACGCAGTATTTT. The complete variable domain, with remaining parts taken from reference TRBV5-1 and TRBJ2-3, reads KAGVTQTPRYLIKTRGQQVTLSCSPISGHRSVSWYQQTPGQGLQFLFEYFSETQRNKGNFPGRFSGRQFSNSRSEMNVSTLELGDSALYLCASSLAGGGTDTQYFGPGTRLTVL.

This clone came up once. This chain connects TRBV18 to TRBJ2-7, with TRBD1 identical over 11 bases. Losses at the gene ends were 3 bases for V and 2 bases for J; bases not matched to a gene: 0. Germline assignment: CDR1 KGHSH and CDR2 LQKENI. The length of the CDR3 is 14 residues. CDR3 nucleotide sequence: TGTGCCAGCTCACCGGGACAGGGGGCCTACGAGCAGTACTTC. Encoded protein: CASSPGQGAYEQYF.

As regards this clone: Its ends do not fully match the called genes, so a read error is possible. The rearrangement uses TRBV6-5 and TRBJ2-1; TRBD2 is a possible D gene (5 bases). The CDR3 is 15 amino acids. Germline-derived CDR1 and CDR2 are MNHEY and SVGAGI. CDR3 region: CASSLAFGSYNDQFF. The CDR3 region has the DNA TGTGCCAGCAGTTTAGCGTTCGGCTCCTACAATGACCAGTTCTTC.

The chain employs TRBV30 and TRBJ1-1; D is ambiguous. This CDR3 comprises 11 residues. Germline V gene sequence: CDR1 GTSNPN, CDR2 SVGIG (reference sequence). Trimming removed 0 bases from V and 7 bases from J, with 6 bases in between. The CDR3 region has the DNA TGTGCCTGGAGTGTAAGGAGTGAAGCTTTCTTT. Protein: CAWSVRSEAFF.

The rearrangement links TRBV5-1 to TRBJ2-1, with unresolved D. Per the germline V gene, CDR1 is SGHRS and CDR2 is YFSETQ. The CDR3 runs 14 residues. V was pared by 3 bases and J by 0 bases, with 7 bases between. The CDR3 nucleotides are TGCGCCAGCAGCTCCCCGAGCTCCTACAATGAGCAGTTCTTC. Encoded protein: CASSSPSSYNEQFF. Using reference TRBV5-1 and TRBJ2-1 for the parts outside the CDR3, the full variable domain is KAGVTQTPRYLIKTRGQQVTLSCSPISGHRSVSWYQQTPGQGLQFLFEYFSETQRNKGNFPGRFSGRQFSNSRSEMNVSTLELGDSALYLCASSSPSSYNEQFFGPGTRLTVL.

The chain recombines TRBV6-5 with TRBJ2-1; TRBD2 matches 8 bases. The trim removed 6 bases at V and 7 bases at J, leaving 8 bases unmatched. The germline V gene encodes CDR1 MNHEY and CDR2 SVGAGI. The CDR3 spans 14 residues. This CDR3 reads CASSPLAGGNEQFF. The DNA of the CDR3 is TGTGCCAGCAGCCCTCTAGCGGGTGGTAATGAGCAGTTCTTC.